The clone carrying this T cell receptor (beta chain) occurred many times. Until they underwent thyroid surgery, no patient had received any treatment. The CDR3 sequence is 14 residues long. From germline, CDR1 is SGHTA and CDR2 FQGTGA. Trimming removed 5 bases at V and 2 bases at J, with 11 bases between. This specimen belongs to a study of metastatic and nonmetastatic thyroid tumors. TCRdb re-called clones from the PCR reads using MiXCR. Among about 69,000 clones listed, approximately 14% were seen once. This TCR was recovered from a male donor with papillary thyroid cancer or a benign thyroid nodule (not recorded which). Some clones in this sample may be carry-over from other donors' samples. Material: blood. This chain links TRBV7-3 with TRBJ2-3; TRBD1 might be the D (5 bases). The CDR3: CASSHTRDTDTQYF. The CDR3 DNA reads TGTGCCAGCAGCCATACCAGGGACACAGATACGCAGTATTTT.